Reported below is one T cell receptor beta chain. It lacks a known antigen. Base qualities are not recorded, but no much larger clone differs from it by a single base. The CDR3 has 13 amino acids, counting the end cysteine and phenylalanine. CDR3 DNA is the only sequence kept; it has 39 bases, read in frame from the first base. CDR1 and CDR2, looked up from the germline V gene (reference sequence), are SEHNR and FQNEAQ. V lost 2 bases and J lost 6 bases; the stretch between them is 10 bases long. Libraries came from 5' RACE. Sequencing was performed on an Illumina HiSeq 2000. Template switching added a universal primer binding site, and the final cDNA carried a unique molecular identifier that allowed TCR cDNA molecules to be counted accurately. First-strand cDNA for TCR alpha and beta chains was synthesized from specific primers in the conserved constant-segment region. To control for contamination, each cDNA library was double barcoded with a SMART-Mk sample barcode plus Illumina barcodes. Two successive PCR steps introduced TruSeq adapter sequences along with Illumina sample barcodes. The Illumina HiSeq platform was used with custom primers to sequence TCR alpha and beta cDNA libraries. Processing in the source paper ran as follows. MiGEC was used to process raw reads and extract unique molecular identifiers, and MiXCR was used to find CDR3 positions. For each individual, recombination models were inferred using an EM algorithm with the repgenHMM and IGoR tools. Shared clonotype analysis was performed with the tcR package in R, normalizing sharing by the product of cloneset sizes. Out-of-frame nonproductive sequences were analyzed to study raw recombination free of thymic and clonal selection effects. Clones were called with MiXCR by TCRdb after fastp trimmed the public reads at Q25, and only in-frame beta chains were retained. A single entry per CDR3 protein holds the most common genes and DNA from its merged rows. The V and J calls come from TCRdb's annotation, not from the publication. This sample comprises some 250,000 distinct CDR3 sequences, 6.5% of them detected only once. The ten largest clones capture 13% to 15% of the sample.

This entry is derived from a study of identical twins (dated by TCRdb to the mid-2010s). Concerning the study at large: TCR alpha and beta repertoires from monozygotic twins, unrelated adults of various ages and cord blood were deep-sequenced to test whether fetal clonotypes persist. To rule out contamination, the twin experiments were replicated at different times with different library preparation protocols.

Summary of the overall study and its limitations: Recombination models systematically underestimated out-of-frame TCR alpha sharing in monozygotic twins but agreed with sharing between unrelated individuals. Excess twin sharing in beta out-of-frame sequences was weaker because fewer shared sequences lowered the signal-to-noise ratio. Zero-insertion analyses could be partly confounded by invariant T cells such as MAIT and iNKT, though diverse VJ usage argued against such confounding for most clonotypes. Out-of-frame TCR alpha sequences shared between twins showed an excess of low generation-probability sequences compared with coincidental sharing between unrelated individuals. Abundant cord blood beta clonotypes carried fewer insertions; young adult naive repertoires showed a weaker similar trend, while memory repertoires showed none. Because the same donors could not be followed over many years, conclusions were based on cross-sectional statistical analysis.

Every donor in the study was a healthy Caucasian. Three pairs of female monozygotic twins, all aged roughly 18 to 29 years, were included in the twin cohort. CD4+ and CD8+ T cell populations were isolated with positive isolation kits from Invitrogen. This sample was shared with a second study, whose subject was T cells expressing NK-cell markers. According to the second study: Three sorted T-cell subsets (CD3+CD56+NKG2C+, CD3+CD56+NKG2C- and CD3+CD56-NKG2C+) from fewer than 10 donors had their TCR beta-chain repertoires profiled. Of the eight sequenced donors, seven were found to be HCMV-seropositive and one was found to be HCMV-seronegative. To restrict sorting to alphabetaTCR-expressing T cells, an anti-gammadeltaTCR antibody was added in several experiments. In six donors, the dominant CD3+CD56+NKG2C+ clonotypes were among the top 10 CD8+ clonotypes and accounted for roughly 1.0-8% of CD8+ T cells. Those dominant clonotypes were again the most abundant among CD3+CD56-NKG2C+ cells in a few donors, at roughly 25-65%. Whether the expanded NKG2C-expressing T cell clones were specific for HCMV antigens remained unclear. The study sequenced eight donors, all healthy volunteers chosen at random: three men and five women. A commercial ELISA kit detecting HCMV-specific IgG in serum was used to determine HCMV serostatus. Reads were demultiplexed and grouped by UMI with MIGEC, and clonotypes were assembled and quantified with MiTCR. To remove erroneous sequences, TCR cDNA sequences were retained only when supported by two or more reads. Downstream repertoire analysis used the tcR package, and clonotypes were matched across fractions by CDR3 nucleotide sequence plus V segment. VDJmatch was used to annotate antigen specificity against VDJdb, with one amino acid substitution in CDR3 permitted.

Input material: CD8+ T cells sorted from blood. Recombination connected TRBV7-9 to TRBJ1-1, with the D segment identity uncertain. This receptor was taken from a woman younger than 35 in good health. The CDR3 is CASSLTRSPEAFF. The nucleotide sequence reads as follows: TGTGCCAGCAGCTTAACGAGAAGCCCTGAAGCTTTCTTT.